The clone carrying this T cell receptor beta chain was detected a few times. This entry is derived from a study of radiation and T cells in renal cell carcinoma. This CDR3 spans 16 amino acids. The germline gives CDR1 MNHNS, CDR2 SASEGT. The ends lost 3 bases at V and 6 bases at J; junction bases unmatched: 8. The treatment was: 15 Gy SBRT to primary tumor, nephrectomy 4 weeks later. This table comes from immunoSEQ multiplex PCR, and its TCRdb copy is limited to in-frame clones, with some not included. The sample lists roughly 9,000 clones, over 55% occurring once. This rearrangement joins TRBV6-1 to TRBJ2-2, with TRBD1 matching 9 bases. This receptor was obtained from a woman aged 45-65 years with renal cell carcinoma. Sequenced here: tumor tissue, sampled from a patient whose treatment included radiotherapy and nephrectomy. The CDR3 reads CASSDTGTGYAGELFF. The DNA for the CDR3 is TGTGCCAGCAGTGACACCGGGACAGGGTACGCCGGGGAGCTGTTTTTT.